The 21 T cell receptor beta chains below come from one sample, sequenced in a study of long-term antiretroviral therapy in people with HIV. Runs used v3.0 of the immunoSEQ assay and were done at survey level. The data were produced by immunoSEQ multiplex PCR, yet TCRdb's version contains in-frame clones alone and is incomplete. The sample has 20,000 to 25,000 clones, approximately 90% seen once. The sample consisted of unsorted PBMCs, taken 2.3 years after starting antiretroviral therapy. Receptor source: a man between 60 and 75 years old with HIV.

V usage is TRBV9 and J usage is TRBJ1-6; D uncertain. The CDR3 has 17 amino acids. V lost 3 bases, J lost 7 bases, and 20 bases lay in between. CDR1 SGDLS and CDR2 YYNGEE come from the germline V gene. CDR3 coding DNA: TGTGCCAGCAGCGCCCGGGCCACCCTGAAGCCCAATTCACCCCTCCACTTT. This sequence encodes CASSARATLKPNSPLHF.

The chain couples TRBV5-1 to TRBJ2-3; no firm D call. The germline V gene encodes CDR1 SGHRS and CDR2 YFSETQ. The CDR3 spans 16 residues. V gave up 3 bases and J gave up 0 bases, with 14 bases separating them. The DNA for the CDR3 is TGCGCCAGCAGCTCTTACACAGATCCTAGCACAGATACGCAGTATTTT. This codes for CASSSYTDPSTDTQYF. Combining the CDR3 with reference TRBV5-1 and TRBJ2-3 gives the whole variable domain KAGVTQTPRYLIKTRGQQVTLSCSPISGHRSVSWYQQTPGQGLQFLFEYFSETQRNKGNFPGRFSGRQFSNSRSEMNVSTLELGDSALYLCASSSYTDPSTDTQYFGPGTRLTVL.

The chain combines TRBV6-5 with TRBJ1-4; 12 bases align to TRBD1. V lost 7 bases, J lost 7 bases, and 7 bases stayed unmatched. The CDR3 contains 15 residues. CDR1 and CDR2 from the germline V gene are MNHEY and SVGAGI. In DNA, the CDR3 is TGTGCCAGCACCCGGGACAGGGGGCGCGGTGAAAAACTGTTTTTT. Translating it yields CASTRDRGRGEKLFF.

The J gene is TRBJ1-6, the V gene TRBV7-9; D not certain. Per the germline V gene, CDR1 is SEHNR and CDR2 is FQNEAQ (reference sequence). The CDR3 has 16 amino acids. The V and J ends lost 4 bases and 5 bases respectively, with 15 bases between them. The CDR3 DNA reads TGTGCCAGCAGCTCGCGAGACGGCGGAGATAATTCACCCCTCCACTTT. Translation gives CASSSRDGGDNSPLHF. Variable domain in full (rest from reference TRBV7-9 and TRBJ1-6): DTGVSQNPRHKITKRGQNVTFRCDPISEHNRLYWYRQTLGQGPEFLTYFQNEAQLEKSRLLSDRFSAERPKGSFSTLEIQRTEQGDSAMYLCASSSRDGGDNSPLHFGNGTRLTVT.

J is TRBJ2-7 and V is TRBV9; perhaps D is TRBD1 or TRBD2 (5 bases each). Trimming took 4 bases from V and 2 from J, leaving 16 bases between them. The germline V gene encodes CDR1 SGDLS and CDR2 YYNGEE. The CDR3 has 15 residues. CDR3 in amino acids: CASSPGTSLPYEQYF. The DNA of the CDR3 is TGTGCCAGCAGCCCCGGGACCTCCCTTCCCTACGAGCAGTACTTC.

This chain uses TRBV6-1 with TRBJ2-5; no definite D call. Deletions cut 6 bases from V and 7 bases from J, with 9 bases between. The CDR3 has 11 amino acids. In germline, CDR1 is MNHNS, CDR2 SASEGT. The CDR3 DNA reads TGTGCCAGCAGGGTAATGGGGACCCAGTACTTC. It yields the protein CASRVMGTQYF.

The genes are TRBV6-1 and TRBJ2-4; no definite D call. CDR1 is MNHNS, CDR2 SASEGT, per germline. Trimming removed 2 bases at V and 8 bases at J, with 13 bases between. This CDR3 region has 14 residues. CDR3 coding DNA: TGTGCCAGCAGTGAATTGTGGACGGGTCACATTCAGTACTTC. Protein product: CASSELWTGHIQYF.

CDR3 loop: CASSWRLAGHTGELFF. The CDR3 coding sequence is TGTGCCAGCAGCTGGAGACTAGCGGGGCACACCGGGGAGCTGTTTTTT. The chain has TRBV7-9 and TRBJ2-2; 11 positions agree with TRBD2. Trimming at V came to 4 bases and at J to 3 bases, leaving 4 bases not matched to a gene. The CDR3 runs to 16 residues. Per germline, CDR1 SEHNR and CDR2 FQNEAQ (reference sequence).

V is TRBV5-6 and J is TRBJ2-7, with TRBD1 as a possible D gene (6 bases). The CDR3 totals 14 residues. The ends were cut back, 0 bases at V and 3 bases at J, with 10 bases in the middle. Germline loops: CDR1 SGHDT, CDR2 YYEEEE. The CDR3 spells CASSLVGTIYEQYF. The CDR3 DNA is TGTGCCAGCAGCTTGGTTGGGACAATCTACGAGCAGTACTTC.

The J gene is TRBJ2-7, the V gene TRBV5-1; 12 bases are a match to TRBD2. With V trimmed by 0 bases and J by 4 bases, 2 bases remained unmatched. This CDR3 is 15 amino acids long. Germline values: CDR1 SGHRS, CDR2 YFSETQ. CDR3 coding DNA: TGCGCCAGCAGCTTGGCACTAGCGGGAGGATACGAGCAGTACTTC. It specifies CASSLALAGGYEQYF.

This chain connects TRBV2 to TRBJ1-1; tentatively, D is TRBD1 (5 bases). This CDR3 contains 14 residues. CDR1 is SNHLY, CDR2 FYNNEI, per germline. V dropped 5 bases and J dropped 7 bases, with 17 bases sitting between them. The CDR3 sequence is CASSQRSRDSEAFF. The CDR3 nucleotides are TGTGCCAGCAGTCAACGCTCCAGGGATAGTGAAGCTTTCTTT.

V is TRBV7-6 and J is TRBJ1-5; 10 nucleotides agree with TRBD1. CDR3 length equals 17 residues. V lost 1 base and J lost 1; bases outside the gene matches: 4. Germline values: CDR1 SGHVS, CDR2 FNYEAQ. The CDR3 coding sequence is TGTGCCAGCAGCTTAGGTCCGGGACAGGGGAGCAATCAGCCCCAGCATTTT. Translating gives CASSLGPGQGSNQPQHF.

The chain couples TRBV27 to TRBJ2-4; 8 bases are shared with TRBD2. V shed 4 bases and J 3 bases; nucleotides not matched to a gene: 5. This CDR3 comprises 15 residues. CDR1 and CDR2 from the germline V gene are MNHEY and SMNVEV (reference sequence). The CDR3 DNA reads TGTGCCAGCAGTTCGGGGGGGGCGGTCAAAAACATTCAGTACTTC. It yields the protein CASSSGGAVKNIQYF.

The CDR3: CASSLAGGSVADTQYF. The CDR3 DNA is TGTGCCAGCAGCTTGGCGGGGGGTAGCGTTGCGGATACGCAGTATTTT. The chain employs TRBV5-4 and TRBJ2-3; TRBD2 agrees at 7 bases. Germline V gene data show CDR1 as SGHNT and CDR2 as YYREEE (reference sequence). The length of the CDR3 is 16 residues. J was trimmed by 6 bases and V by 0 bases; bases with no gene match: 10.

This rearrangement joins TRBV19 to TRBJ1-5; D unresolved. Germline V CDR1 and CDR2: LNHDA, SQIVND (reference sequence). The V end was cut by 3 bases, the J end by 0 bases, with 12 bases between. The CDR3 runs to 16 residues. This chain's CDR3 is CASSIRVTISNQPQHF. The CDR3 nucleotides read TGTGCCAGTAGTATTCGGGTTACCATTAGCAATCAGCCCCAGCATTTT.

V gene TRBV6-5 combines with J gene TRBJ1-5; the D gene is possibly TRBD1 (6 bases). From germline, CDR1 is MNHEY and CDR2 SVGAGI. Trimming stripped 7 bases from V and 4 bases from J, with 8 bases between. The CDR3 sequence is 12 residues long. CDR3 nucleotides: TGTGCCAGCAAGGGGGTGAATCAGCCCCAGCATTTT. Its translation: CASKGVNQPQHF.

The V call is TRBV7-9, the J call TRBJ2-5, with D perhaps given as TRBD1 or TRBD2 (5 bases each). This CDR3 is built from 13 residues. The germline V gene encodes CDR1 SEHNR and CDR2 FQNEAQ (reference sequence). The V end lost 3 bases, the J end lost 7 bases, and 12 bases lay between the germline ends. The CDR3 region is CASSLGPPGTQYF. CDR3 DNA sequence: TGTGCCAGCAGCTTGGGACCCCCGGGGACCCAGTACTTC.

CDR3 sequence (DNA): TGTGCCAGCAGCCAAGACTTGGGGGAGATCGCAGATACGCAGTATTTT. The encoded protein is CASSQDLGEIADTQYF. This chain joins TRBV14 and TRBJ2-3, with D perhaps TRBD1 or TRBD2 (5 bases each). V lost 0 bases and J lost 4, with 14 bases in between. The germline CDR1 and CDR2 sequences are SGHDN and FVKESK. The CDR3 sequence is 16 residues long. The variable domain in full, completed from reference TRBV14 and TRBJ2-3, reads EAGVTQFPSHSVIEKGQTVTLRCDPISGHDNLYWYRRVMGKEIKFLLHFVKESKQDESGMPNNRFLAERTGGTYSTLKVQPAELEDSGVYFCASSQDLGEIADTQYFGPGTRLTVL.

The genes are TRBV10-3 and TRBJ2-5; a weak D match, TRBD2 (5 bases). Germline CDR1 reads ENHRY; CDR2 reads SYGVKD. CDR3 length equals 13 residues. Trimming pared 10 bases from V and 4 bases from J, leaving 16 bases between. CDR3: CASQGRGLETQYF. The CDR3 nucleotides are TGTGCCAGCCAAGGACGGGGTCTAGAGACCCAGTACTTC.

The chain joins TRBV7-2 to TRBJ2-7; 7 bases are a match to TRBD2. In germline, CDR1 is SGHTA, CDR2 FQGNSA. This CDR3 is 15 amino acids long. With 2 bases clipped from V and 3 bases from J, the junction kept 7 bases outside the gene matches. CDR3 nucleotides: TGTGCCAGCAGCTTATCAGGCGGGAGTTTCTACGAGCAGTACTTC. Amino acids: CASSLSGGSFYEQYF.

The sample holds one count of this clone. The chain uses TRBV5-1 and TRBJ1-5, with D perhaps TRBD1 (6 bases). The germline V and J ends were trimmed by 2 bases and 9 bases, with 12 bases remaining between them. The CDR3 totals 13 residues. The germline V gene has CDR1 SGHRS and CDR2 YFSETQ. The CDR3 coding sequence is TGCGCCAGCAGCTTAGGGGGGGCGCGGCCCCAGCATTTT. Translation: CASSLGGARPQHF. The full variable domain, with the rest looked up from reference TRBV5-1 and TRBJ1-5, is KAGVTQTPRYLIKTRGQQVTLSCSPISGHRSVSWYQQTPGQGLQFLFEYFSETQRNKGNFPGRFSGRQFSNSRSEMNVSTLELGDSALYLCASSLGGARPQHFGDGTRLSIL.